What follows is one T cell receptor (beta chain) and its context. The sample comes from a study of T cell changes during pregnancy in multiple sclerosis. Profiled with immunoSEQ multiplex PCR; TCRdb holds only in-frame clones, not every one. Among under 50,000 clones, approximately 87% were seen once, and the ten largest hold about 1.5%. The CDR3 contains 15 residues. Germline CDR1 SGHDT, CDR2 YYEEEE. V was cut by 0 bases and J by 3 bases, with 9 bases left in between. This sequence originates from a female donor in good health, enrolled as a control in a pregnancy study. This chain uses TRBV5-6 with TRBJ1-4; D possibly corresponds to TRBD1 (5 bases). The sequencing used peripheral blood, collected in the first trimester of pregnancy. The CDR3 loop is CASSLGGLANEKLFF. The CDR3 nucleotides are TGTGCCAGCAGCTTGGGGGGCCTGGCTAATGAAAAACTGTTTTTT.